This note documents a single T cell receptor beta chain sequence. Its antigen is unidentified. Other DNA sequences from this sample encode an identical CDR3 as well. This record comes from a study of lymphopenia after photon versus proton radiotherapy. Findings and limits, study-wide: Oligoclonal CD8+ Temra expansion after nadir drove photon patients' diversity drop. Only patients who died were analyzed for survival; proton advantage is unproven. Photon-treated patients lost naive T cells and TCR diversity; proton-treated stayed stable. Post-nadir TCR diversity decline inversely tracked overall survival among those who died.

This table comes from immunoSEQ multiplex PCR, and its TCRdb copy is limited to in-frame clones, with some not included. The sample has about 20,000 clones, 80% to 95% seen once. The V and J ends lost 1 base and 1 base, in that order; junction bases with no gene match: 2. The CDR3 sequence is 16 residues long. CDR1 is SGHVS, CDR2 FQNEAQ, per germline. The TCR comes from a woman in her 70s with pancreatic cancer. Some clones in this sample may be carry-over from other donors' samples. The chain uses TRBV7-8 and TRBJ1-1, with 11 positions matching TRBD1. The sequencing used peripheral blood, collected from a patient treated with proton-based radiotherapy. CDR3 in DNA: TGTGCCAGCAGCTTAGGGACAGGGGGCACGAACACTGAAGCTTTCTTT. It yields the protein CASSLGTGGTNTEAFF.